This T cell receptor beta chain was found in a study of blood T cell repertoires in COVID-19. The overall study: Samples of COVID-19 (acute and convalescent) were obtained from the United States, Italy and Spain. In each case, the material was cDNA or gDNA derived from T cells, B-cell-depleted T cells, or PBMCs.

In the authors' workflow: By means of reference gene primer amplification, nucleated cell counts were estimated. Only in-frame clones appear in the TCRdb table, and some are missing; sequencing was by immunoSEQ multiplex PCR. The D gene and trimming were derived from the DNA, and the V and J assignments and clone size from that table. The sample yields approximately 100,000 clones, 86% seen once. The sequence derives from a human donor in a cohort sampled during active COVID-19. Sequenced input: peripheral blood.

The CDR3 loop is CASSTQGAGRNVLTF. CDR3 nucleotides: TGTGCCAGCAGCACACAAGGGGCAGGGAGGAACGTCCTGACTTTC. V usage is TRBV13 and J usage is TRBJ2-6; a weak D match, TRBD2 (6 bases). This CDR3 comprises 15 residues. V lost 5 bases, J lost 10 bases, and 18 bases lay in between. Looked up from germline, CDR1 is PRHDT and CDR2 is FYEKMQ (reference sequence). Supplemented by reference TRBV13 and TRBJ2-6, the full variable domain reads AAGVIQSPRHLIKEKRETATLKCYPIPRHDTVYWYQQGPGQDPQFLISFYEKMQSDKGSIPDRFSAQQFSDYHSELNMSSLELGDSALYFCASSTQGAGRNVLTFGAGSRLTVL.